These T cell receptor beta chains were read from a single sample in a study of shared clonotypes between healthy human individuals. The protocol was immunoSEQ multiplex PCR, while the TCRdb copy is restricted to in-frame clones and leaves out a portion. The sample lists about 680,000 clones; approximately 73% were seen once. Material: memory CD4+ T cells sorted from blood. The receptor source for this set is a woman aged 25 to 39 in good health. Each CDR3 is given without its conserved first and last residue. Fields, in order: V gene, J gene, clone size, CDR3 protein. Size tells how often a clone was seen (once, few, many) or the class of an expanded clone, and some rows leave it out.

TRBV28	TRBJ2-5	-	ASSYIGSSETQY
TRBV5-1	TRBJ1-3	once	ASSLGDRDQNTIY
TRBV7-3	TRBJ2-2	-	ASSLLGAAGELF
TRBV28	TRBJ1-2	-	ASSSDSNYGYT
TRBV29-1	TRBJ2-1	-	SVTGSSYNEQF
TRBV5-5	TRBJ1-1	few	ASSLAVGTATEAF
TRBV25-1	TRBJ1-1	once	ASSVINGEAF
TRBV19	TRBJ1-2	-	ASQERQGGYT
TRBV2	TRBJ1-5	-	ASSGGGFDQPQH
TRBV28	TRBJ1-5	-	ASSLGGKFNQPQH
TRBV4-2	TRBJ2-1	-	ASSQVASGYNEQF
TRBV7-9	TRBJ2-7	-	ASSFRTGDYEQY
TRBV5-5	TRBJ2-7	-	ASSFSSTPYEQY
TRBV6-5	TRBJ2-6	-	ASSYSSGANVLT
TRBV5-1	TRBJ2-2	-	ASSVSGNTGELF
TRBV7-9	TRBJ2-1	-	ASSLKSHNEQF
TRBV12-5	TRBJ2-2	-	ASGLARLRLTSGMPNTGELF
TRBV5-6	TRBJ1-2	-	ASSATTGNYGYT
TRBV6-5	TRBJ2-7	-	ASKKLASSYEQY